This T cell receptor beta chain was obtained from a study of Ad26.COV2.S vaccination and SARS-CoV-2 variants. Study conclusions and caveats: Overall T cell responses may have been underestimated by the analyses of TCR breadth and depth. Vaccinated individuals (as opposed to placebo recipients) had higher spike-specific TCR breadth.

Germline V CDR1 and CDR2: SEHNR, FQNEAQ (reference sequence). The CDR3 runs to 11 residues. With V trimmed by 1 base and J by 13 bases, 3 bases remained unmatched. As regards this clone: Its antigen is as yet unknown.

Treatment noted: 15 to 20 received Ad26.COV2.S at low or high dose, single or two shots; several received placebo; per-sample allocation not given. Material that was analyzed had been drawn on day 63 after the first vaccine or placebo injection. The study used a vaccine consisting of an Ad26 vector that expressed Wuhan-strain SARS-CoV-2 spike. Measured with immunoSEQ multiplex PCR; TCRdb has only the in-frame clones, and not every one. The sample lists 500,000 or so clones, roughly 89% occurring once. This chain uses TRBV7-9 with TRBJ1-2, with 7 positions matching TRBD1. Sample: peripheral blood, taken in a trial of Ad26.COV2.S vaccine versus placebo. This clonotype originated in a person aged 18-65 years who received the Ad26.COV2.S COVID-19 vaccine or a placebo. In DNA, the CDR3 is TGTGCCAGCAGCTTAGGACAGGGCGGCACCTTC. Translating gives CASSLGQGGTF.